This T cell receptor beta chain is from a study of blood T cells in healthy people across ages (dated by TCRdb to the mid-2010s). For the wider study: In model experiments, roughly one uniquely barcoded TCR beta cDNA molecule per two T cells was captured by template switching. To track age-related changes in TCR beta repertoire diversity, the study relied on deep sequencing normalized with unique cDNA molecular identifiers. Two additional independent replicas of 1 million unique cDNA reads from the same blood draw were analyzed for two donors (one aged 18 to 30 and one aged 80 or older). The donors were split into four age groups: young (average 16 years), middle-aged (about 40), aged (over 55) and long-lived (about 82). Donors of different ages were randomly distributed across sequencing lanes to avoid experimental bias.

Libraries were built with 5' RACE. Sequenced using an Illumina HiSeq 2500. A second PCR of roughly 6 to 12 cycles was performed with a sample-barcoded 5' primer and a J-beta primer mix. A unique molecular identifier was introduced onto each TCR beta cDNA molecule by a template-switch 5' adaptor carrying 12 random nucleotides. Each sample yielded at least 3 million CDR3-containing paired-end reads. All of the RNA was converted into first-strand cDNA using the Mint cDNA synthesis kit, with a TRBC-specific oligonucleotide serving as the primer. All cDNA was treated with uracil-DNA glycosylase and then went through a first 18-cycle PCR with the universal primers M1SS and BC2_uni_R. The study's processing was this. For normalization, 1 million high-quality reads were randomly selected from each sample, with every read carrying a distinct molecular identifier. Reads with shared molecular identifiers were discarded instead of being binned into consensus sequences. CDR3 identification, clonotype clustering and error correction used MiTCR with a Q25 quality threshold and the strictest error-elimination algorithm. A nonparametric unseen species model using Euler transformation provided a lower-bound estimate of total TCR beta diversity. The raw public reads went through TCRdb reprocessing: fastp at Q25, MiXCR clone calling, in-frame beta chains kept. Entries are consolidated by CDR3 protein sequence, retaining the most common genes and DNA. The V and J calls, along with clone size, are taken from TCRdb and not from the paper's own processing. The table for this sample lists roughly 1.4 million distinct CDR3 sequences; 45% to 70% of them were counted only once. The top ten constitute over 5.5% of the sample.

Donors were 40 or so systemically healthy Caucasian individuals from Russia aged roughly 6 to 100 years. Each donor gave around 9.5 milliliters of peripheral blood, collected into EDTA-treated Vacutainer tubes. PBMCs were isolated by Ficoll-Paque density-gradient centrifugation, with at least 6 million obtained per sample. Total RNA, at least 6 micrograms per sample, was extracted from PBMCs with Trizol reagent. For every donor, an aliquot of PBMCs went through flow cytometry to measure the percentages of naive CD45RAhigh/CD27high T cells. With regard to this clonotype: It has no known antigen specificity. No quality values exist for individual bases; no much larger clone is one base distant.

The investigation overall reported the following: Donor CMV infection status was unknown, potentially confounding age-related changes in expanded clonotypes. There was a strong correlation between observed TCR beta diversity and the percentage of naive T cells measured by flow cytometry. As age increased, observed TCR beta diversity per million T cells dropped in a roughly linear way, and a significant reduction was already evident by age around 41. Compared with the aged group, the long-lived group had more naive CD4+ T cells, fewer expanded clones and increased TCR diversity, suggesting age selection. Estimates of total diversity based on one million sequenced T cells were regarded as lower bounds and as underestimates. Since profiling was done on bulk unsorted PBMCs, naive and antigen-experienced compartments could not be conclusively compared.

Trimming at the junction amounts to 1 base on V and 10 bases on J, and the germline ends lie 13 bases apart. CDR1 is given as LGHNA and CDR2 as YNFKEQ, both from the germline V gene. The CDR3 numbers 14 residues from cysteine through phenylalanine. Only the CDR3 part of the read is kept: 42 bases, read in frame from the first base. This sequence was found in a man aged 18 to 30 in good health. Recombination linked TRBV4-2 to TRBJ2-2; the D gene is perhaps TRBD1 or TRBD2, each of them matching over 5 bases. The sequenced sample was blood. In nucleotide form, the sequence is TGTGCCAGCAGCCAAGTTTGGGACGGGAAGGAGCTGTTTTTT. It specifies CASSQVWDGKELFF.